This TCR beta chain was captured by sequencing in a study of cytomegalovirus exposure and HLA in healthy donors. Across the whole study: As released early, the data held around 80 million unique TCRs from HLA-typed donors. Study-wide results and limits: Earlier analysis looked at TCR beta V segments, and most were productive about 90% or about 30% of the time.

Germline V gene lookup returns CDR1 SNHLY and CDR2 FYNNEI. CDR3 size: 14 residues. V gave up 6 bases and J gave up 3 bases, with 11 bases separating them. As for the donors, each was a healthy bone marrow donor. The primer mix had 60 Vbeta and 13 Jbeta primers. TCRdb keeps only in-frame clones here, not all; method: immunoSEQ multiplex PCR. The data contain under 250,000 clones, approximately 87% of them singletons. As concerns this clone: The antigen remains unidentified.

The origin of this receptor is a human donor in good health. The material sequenced was PBMCs. J is TRBJ1-4 and V is TRBV2; D is possibly TRBD1 (6 bases). The CDR3 reads CASRGGGANEKLFF. CDR3 coding DNA: TGTGCCAGCAGAGGAGGGGGGGCTAATGAAAAACTGTTTTTT. The whole variable domain, remainder taken from reference TRBV2 and TRBJ1-4, is EPEVTQTPSHQVTQMGQEVILRCVPISNHLYFYWYRQILGQKVEFLVSFYNNEISEKSEIFDDQFSVERPDGSNFTLKIRSTKLEDSAMYFCASRGGGANEKLFFGSGTQLSVL.